Below, 14 T cell receptor beta chains from the same sample are listed, as sequenced in a study of molecular identifiers for immune sequencing clone quantification. Using its own MiXCR run on the PCR reads, TCRdb lists one record per CDR3 protein. The profile shows 60,000 to 70,000 distinct CDR3 sequences, about a sixth of them singletons. Input material: naive CD8+ T cells from blood, with Jurkat cell RNA spiked in. Subset described: FACS-sorted CD8+CD4-CCR7+CD45RA+ naive T cells. Source of these receptors: a human donor in good health. Some libraries in this study had Jurkat cell RNA spiked in.

In this sample, this clonotype turned up a few times. The chain combines TRBV12-3 or TRBV12-4 with TRBJ1-6; D not certain. Between the trimmed V and J ends, which lost 0 bases and 10 bases, there was a span of 7 bases. The CDR3 totals 13 residues. CDR3 residues: CASSLAGSSPLHF. The CDR3 DNA reads as TGTGCCAGCAGTTTAGCTGGGTCATCACCCCTCCACTTT.

In its sample, this clonotype was seen many times. V is TRBV28 and J is TRBJ2-7, with D maybe TRBD2 (5 bases). CDR3 length equals 16 residues. Trimming took 5 bases from V and 2 from J, leaving 19 bases between them. Germline values: CDR1 MDHEN, CDR2 SYDVKM. DNA of the CDR3: TGTGCCAGCAGTACCCCTAGTGAAGGGAGTGCCTACGAGCAGTACTTC. Translating it yields CASSTPSEGSAYEQYF.

A word on this clonotype: The germline gene is not matched at one end of the junction; a read error may be the cause. This sequence joins TRBV15 and TRBJ1-4; TRBD1 might be the D (6 bases). CDR3 length: 15 residues. Germline V lookup: CDR1 LNHNV, CDR2 YYDKDF (reference sequence). CDR3 protein: CATSRGRTANEKLVF. The CDR3 DNA sequence: TGTGCCACCAGCAGAGGACGGACAGCAAATGAAAAACTGGTTTTT.

Comments on this clonotype: The CDR3 does not end in the conserved phenylalanine or tryptophan, so this is likely a read error. The chain has TRBV7-6 and TRBJ2-7; D unclear. The V end lost 1 base, the J end lost 5 bases, and 9 bases lay between the germline ends. Germline lookup yields CDR1 SGHVS and CDR2 FNYEAQ. The CDR3 loop spans 13 amino acids. CDR3 sequence: CASSLGSINEQYS. The CDR3 DNA is TGTGCCAGCAGCTTAGGGAGCATTAACGAGCAGTACTCC.

Of note for this clonotype: Just one base apart from a much larger clone, this may be a read error. The conserved phenylalanine or tryptophan normally closing the CDR3 is absent here, so this likely arose from a read error. This chain connects TRBV29-1 to TRBJ2-7, with a tentative D call TRBD1 (7 bases). CDR1 and CDR2 (germline): SQVTM, ANQGSEA. V was cut by 4 bases and J by 3 bases, with 13 bases left in between. The CDR3 runs 13 residues. The CDR3 nucleotides are TGCAGCGTTGTCGGCCAGGGGGGCTACGAGCAGTACTCC. This encodes CSVVGQGGYEQYS.

This clonotype was recorded many times. The V gene is TRBV24-1, the J gene TRBJ2-3; D not resolved. In germline, CDR1 is KGHDR, CDR2 SFDVKD. This CDR3 has 13 residues. Deletions cut 3 bases from V and 2 bases from J, with 5 bases between. CDR3 bases: TGTGCCACCAGTGATCTTCTCACAGATACGCAGTATTTT. Protein: CATSDLLTDTQYF.

Only a few counts were recorded for this clonotype. The V gene is TRBV5-1, the J gene TRBJ2-3; unclear D gene. Trimming cost V 0 bases and J 2 bases, with 13 bases left between them. Germline loops: CDR1 SGHRS, CDR2 YFSETQ. This CDR3 contains 16 residues. The CDR3 spells CASSLDHRSSTDTQYF. In nucleotides, the CDR3 is TGCGCCAGCAGCTTGGATCACCGGTCCTCCACAGATACGCAGTATTTT.

Note on this clonotype: This sequence may be a read error, since a much larger clone differs from it by one base. The CDR3 DNA reads as TGTGCCAGCAATGAAGGGTTGGGTGAAAAACTGTTTTTT. Protein: CASNEGLGEKLFF. This rearrangement joins TRBV3-1 to TRBJ1-4; D gene uncertain. The CDR3 is made up of 13 amino acids. Germline values: CDR1 LGHDT, CDR2 YNNKEL (reference sequence). V lost 7 bases, J lost 7 bases, and 13 bases lay in between.

In this sample, this clonotype turned up many times. The rearrangement uses TRBV12-3 or TRBV12-4 and TRBJ1-5; D gene unclear. Trimming stripped 3 bases from V and 0 bases from J, with 6 bases between. The CDR3 has 14 amino acids. The CDR3 here is CASSFPDSNQPQHF. CDR3 nucleotides: TGTGCCAGCAGTTTCCCCGATAGCAATCAGCCCCAGCATTTT.

Of note for this clonotype: A much larger clone differs from this one at a single base, so this may be a read error. This chain uses TRBV11-2 with TRBJ2-1, with D hard to call. Germline-derived CDR1 and CDR2 are SGHAT and FQNNGV. There are 17 residues in the CDR3. CDR3: CASCLIPPSDSYNEQFF. CDR3 coding DNA: TGTGCCAGCTGCTTAATCCCCCCCAGCGACTCCTACAATGAGCAGTTCTTC.

On this clonotype: Here the CDR3 omits its conserved ending phenylalanine or tryptophan, so a read error is the likely source. The CDR3 sequence is CASKGAGAVRNNEQFS. CDR3 bases: TGTGCCAGTAAAGGCGCAGGGGCAGTAAGGAACAATGAGCAGTTCTCC. The rearrangement uses TRBV19 and TRBJ2-1, with a tentative D call TRBD1 (6 bases). V lost 7 bases and J lost 5, with 21 bases in between. In germline, CDR1 is LNHDA, CDR2 SQIVND (reference sequence). The CDR3 has 16 amino acids.

The rearrangement links TRBV28 to TRBJ2-2; D is uncertain. CDR3 length: 13 amino acids. Trimming shortened V by 2 bases and J by 5 bases, and 6 bases separated the two germline ends. Germline-derived CDR1 and CDR2 are MDHEN and SYDVKM. Here the CDR3 reads CASSLLRTGELFF. The CDR3 nucleotides are TGTGCCAGCAGTTTACTAAGGACCGGGGAGCTGTTTTTT.

This clonotype was counted ten times or more. The V and J genes are TRBV28 and TRBJ2-2; D is perhaps TRBD1 (5 bases). Germline V lookup: CDR1 MDHEN, CDR2 SYDVKM. Trimming took off 7 bases at V and 7 bases at J, with 16 bases between the two ends. The CDR3 sequence is 14 residues long. For the CDR3, the DNA is TGTGCCAGCACCCTCCTGACAGAGGACGGGGAGCTGTTTTTT. Translating gives CASTLLTEDGELFF.

This clonotype was counted at least ten times. The chain joins TRBV5-6 to TRBJ1-1; D is undetermined. Looked up from germline, CDR1 is SGHDT and CDR2 is YYEEEE. The CDR3 is made up of 14 amino acids. The V gene lost 0 bases and the J gene lost 1 base, with 7 bases spanning the gap. DNA for the CDR3: TGTGCCAGCAGCTTGGGACGCCCGAACACTGAAGCTTTCTTT. This sequence encodes CASSLGRPNTEAFF.